This T cell receptor beta chain was documented in a study of CD8+ T cells in alopecia areata. Overall study findings and caveats: Affected lesional scalp, above all in alopecia totalis/universalis, was more clonal than normal scalp.

The study team obtained lesional scalp punch biopsies and peripheral blood from alopecia areata patients. RNA extraction was followed by reverse transcription into cDNA, which acted as the sequencing template. The method was immunoSEQ multiplex PCR; TCRdb's version includes in-frame clones alone and lacks a portion of them. The data show about 110,000 clones, about 60% seen once. Comment on this clone: The antigen is undetermined.

The source is a human donor with alopecia areata. The specimen sequenced was NKG2D-low CD8+ T cells sorted from blood.

The CDR3 is CASGELLYEQYF. DNA for the CDR3: TGTGCCAGCGGAGAACTTCTCTACGAGCAGTACTTC. This chain joins TRBV2 and TRBJ2-7; unclear D gene. V was clipped by 8 bases and J by 3 bases, with 11 bases between them. The CDR3 has 12 amino acids. Germline V gene data show CDR1 as SNHLY and CDR2 as FYNNEI. The complete variable domain, with remaining parts taken from reference TRBV2 and TRBJ2-7, reads EPEVTQTPSHQVTQMGQEVILRCVPISNHLYFYWYRQILGQKVEFLVSFYNNEISEKSEIFDDQFSVERPDGSNFTLKIRSTKLEDSAMYFCASGELLYEQYFGPGTRLTVT.